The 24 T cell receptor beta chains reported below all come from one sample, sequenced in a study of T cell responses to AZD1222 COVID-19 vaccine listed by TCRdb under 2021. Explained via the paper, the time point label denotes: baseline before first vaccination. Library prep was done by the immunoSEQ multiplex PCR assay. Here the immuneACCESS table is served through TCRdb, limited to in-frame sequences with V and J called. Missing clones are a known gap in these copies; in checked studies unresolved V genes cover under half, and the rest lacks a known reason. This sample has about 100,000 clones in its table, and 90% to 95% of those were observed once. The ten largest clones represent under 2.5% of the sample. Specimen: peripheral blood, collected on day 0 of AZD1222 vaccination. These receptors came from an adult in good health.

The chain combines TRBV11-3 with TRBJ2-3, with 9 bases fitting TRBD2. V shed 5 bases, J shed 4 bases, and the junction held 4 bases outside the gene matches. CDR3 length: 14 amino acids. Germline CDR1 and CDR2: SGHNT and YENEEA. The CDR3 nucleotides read TGTGCCAGCAGCGCGACTAGCGGCGCAGATACGCAGTATTTT. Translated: CASSATSGADTQYF. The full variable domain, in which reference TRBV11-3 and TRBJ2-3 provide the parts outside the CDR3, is EAGVVQSPRYKIIEKKQPVAFWCNPISGHNTLYWYLQNLGQGPELLIRYENEEAVDDSQLPKDRFSAERLKGVDSTLKIQPAELGDSAVYLCASSATSGADTQYFGPGTRLTVL.

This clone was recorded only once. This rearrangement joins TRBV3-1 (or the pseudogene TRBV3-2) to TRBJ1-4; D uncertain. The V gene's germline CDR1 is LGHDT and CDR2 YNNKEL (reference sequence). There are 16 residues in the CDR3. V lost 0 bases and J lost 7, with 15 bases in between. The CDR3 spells CASSQEDGRLSEKLFF. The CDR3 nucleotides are TGTGCCAGCAGCCAAGAAGATGGGCGGTTGAGTGAAAAACTGTTTTTT.

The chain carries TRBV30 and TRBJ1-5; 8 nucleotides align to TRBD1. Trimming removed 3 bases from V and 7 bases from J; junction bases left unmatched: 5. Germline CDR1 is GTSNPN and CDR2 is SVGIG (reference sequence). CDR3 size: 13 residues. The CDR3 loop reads CAWRAGGVQPQHF. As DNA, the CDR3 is TGTGCCTGGAGGGCAGGGGGCGTGCAGCCCCAGCATTTT.

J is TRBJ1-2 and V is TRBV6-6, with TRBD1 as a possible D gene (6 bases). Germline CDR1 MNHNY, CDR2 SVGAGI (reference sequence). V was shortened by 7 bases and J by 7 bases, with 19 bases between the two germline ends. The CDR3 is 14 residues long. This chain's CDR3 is CASTPRARGSGYTF. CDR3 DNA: TGTGCCAGCACCCCCCGTGCGAGGGGGTCTGGCTACACCTTC.

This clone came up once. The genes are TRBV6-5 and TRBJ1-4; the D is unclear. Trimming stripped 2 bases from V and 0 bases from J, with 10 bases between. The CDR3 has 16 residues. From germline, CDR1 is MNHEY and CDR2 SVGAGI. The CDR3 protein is CASSYIGSATNEKLFF. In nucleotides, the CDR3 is TGTGCCAGCAGTTACATCGGCAGTGCAACTAATGAAAAACTGTTTTTT.

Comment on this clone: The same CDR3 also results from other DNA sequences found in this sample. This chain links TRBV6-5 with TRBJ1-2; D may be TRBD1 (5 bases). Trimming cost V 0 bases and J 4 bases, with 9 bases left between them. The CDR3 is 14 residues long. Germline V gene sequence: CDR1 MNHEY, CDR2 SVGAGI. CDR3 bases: TGTGCCAGCAGTTACTCAGGAGGGGTCTATGGCTACACCTTC. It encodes CASSYSGGVYGYTF.

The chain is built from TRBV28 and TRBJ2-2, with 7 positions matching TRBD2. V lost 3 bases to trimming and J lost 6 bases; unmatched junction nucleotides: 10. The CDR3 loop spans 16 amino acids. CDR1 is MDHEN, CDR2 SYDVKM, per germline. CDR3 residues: CASSFSRTRFAGELFF. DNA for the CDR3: TGTGCCAGCAGTTTTAGTAGGACTAGGTTCGCCGGGGAGCTGTTTTTT.

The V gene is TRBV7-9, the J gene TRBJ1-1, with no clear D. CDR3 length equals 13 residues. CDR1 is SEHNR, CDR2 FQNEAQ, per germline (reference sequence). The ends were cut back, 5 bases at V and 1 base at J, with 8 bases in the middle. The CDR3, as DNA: TGTGCCAGCAGCGCAGCACAGAACACTGAAGCTTTCTTT. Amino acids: CASSAAQNTEAFF.

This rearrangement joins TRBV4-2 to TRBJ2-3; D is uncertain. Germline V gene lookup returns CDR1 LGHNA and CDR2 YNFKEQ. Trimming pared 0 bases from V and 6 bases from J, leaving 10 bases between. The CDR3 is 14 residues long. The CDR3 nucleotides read TGTGCCAGCAGCCAAGATCTGGGCAAGGATACGCAGTATTTT. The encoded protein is CASSQDLGKDTQYF.

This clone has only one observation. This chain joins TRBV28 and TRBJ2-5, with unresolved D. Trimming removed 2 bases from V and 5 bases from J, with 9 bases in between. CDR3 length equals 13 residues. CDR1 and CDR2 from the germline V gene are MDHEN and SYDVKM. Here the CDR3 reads CASSLQLVETQYF. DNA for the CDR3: TGTGCCAGCAGTTTACAACTGGTGGAGACCCAGTACTTC. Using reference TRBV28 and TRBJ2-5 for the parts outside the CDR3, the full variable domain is DVKVTQSSRYLVKRTGEKVFLECVQDMDHENMFWYRQDPGLGLRLIYFSYDVKMKEKGDIPEGYSVSREKKERFSLILESASTNQTSMYLCASSLQLVETQYFGPGTRLLVL.

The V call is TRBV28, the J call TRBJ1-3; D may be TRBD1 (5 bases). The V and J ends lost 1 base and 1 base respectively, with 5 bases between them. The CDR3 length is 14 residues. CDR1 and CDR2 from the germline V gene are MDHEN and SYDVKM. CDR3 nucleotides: TGTGCCAGCAGTTTATCAGGGTCTGGAAACACCATATATTTT. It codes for CASSLSGSGNTIYF. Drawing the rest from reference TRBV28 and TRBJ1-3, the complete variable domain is DVKVTQSSRYLVKRTGEKVFLECVQDMDHENMFWYRQDPGLGLRLIYFSYDVKMKEKGDIPEGYSVSREKKERFSLILESASTNQTSMYLCASSLSGSGNTIYFGEGSWLTVV.

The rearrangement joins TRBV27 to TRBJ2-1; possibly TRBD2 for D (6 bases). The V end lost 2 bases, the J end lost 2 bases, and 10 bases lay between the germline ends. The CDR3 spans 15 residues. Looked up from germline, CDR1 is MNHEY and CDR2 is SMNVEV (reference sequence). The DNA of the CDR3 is TGTGCCAGCAGTTTAGTAGGGACTCCCTACAATGAGCAGTTCTTC. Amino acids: CASSLVGTPYNEQFF.

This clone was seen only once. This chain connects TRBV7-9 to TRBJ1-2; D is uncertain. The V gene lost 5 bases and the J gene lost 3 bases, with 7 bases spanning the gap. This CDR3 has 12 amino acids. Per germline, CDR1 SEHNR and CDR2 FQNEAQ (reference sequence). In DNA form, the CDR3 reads TGTGCCAGCAGCCCGAGGGACTATGGCTACACCTTC. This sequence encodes CASSPRDYGYTF.

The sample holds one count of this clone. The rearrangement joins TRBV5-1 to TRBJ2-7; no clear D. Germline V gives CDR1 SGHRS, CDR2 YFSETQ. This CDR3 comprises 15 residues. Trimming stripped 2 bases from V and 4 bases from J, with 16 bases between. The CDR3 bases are TGCGCCAGCAGCTTTAGGCCCGTGGGCATTTACGAGCAGTACTTC. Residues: CASSFRPVGIYEQYF.

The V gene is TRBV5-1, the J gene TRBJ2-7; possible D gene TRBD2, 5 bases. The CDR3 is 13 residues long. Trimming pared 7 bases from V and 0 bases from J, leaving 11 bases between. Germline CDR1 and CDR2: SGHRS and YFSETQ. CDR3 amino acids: CASREVISYEQYF. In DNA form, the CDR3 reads TGCGCCAGCCGGGAAGTGATCTCCTACGAGCAGTACTTC.

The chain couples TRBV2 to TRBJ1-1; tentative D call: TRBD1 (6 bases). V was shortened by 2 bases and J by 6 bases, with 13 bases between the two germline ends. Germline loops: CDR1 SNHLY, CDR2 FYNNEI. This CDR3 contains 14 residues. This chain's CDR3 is CASSETGAGAEAFF. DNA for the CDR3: TGTGCCAGCAGTGAAACGGGGGCTGGAGCTGAAGCTTTCTTT.

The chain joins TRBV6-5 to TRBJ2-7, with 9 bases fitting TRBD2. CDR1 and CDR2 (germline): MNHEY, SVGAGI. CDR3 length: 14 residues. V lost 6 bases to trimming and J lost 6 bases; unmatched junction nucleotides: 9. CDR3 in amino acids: CASRTPGLASEQYF. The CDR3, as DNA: TGTGCCAGCAGAACCCCGGGACTAGCTTCCGAGCAGTACTTC.

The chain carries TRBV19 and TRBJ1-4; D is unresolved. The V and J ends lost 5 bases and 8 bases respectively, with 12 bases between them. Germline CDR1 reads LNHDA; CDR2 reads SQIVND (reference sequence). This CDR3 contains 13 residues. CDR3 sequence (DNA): TGTGCCAGTAGTCTCCCTCGCCGGGAAAAACTGTTTTTT. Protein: CASSLPRREKLFF.

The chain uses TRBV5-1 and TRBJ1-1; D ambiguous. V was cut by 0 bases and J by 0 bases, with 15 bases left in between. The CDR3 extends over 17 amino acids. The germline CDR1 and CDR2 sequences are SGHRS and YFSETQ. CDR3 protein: CASSLEVTGNMNTEAFF. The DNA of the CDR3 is TGCGCCAGCAGCTTGGAGGTAACGGGAAACATGAACACTGAAGCTTTCTTT. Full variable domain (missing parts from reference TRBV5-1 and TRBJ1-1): KAGVTQTPRYLIKTRGQQVTLSCSPISGHRSVSWYQQTPGQGLQFLFEYFSETQRNKGNFPGRFSGRQFSNSRSEMNVSTLELGDSALYLCASSLEVTGNMNTEAFFGQGTRLTVV.

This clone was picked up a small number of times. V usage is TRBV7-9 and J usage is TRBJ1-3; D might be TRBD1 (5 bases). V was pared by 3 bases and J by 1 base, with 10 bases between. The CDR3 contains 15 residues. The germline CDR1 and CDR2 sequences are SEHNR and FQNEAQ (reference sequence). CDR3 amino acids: CASSFQGGSGNTIYF. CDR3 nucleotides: TGTGCCAGCAGCTTTCAGGGTGGGTCTGGAAACACCATATATTTT. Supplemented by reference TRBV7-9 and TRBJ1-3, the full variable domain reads DTGVSQNPRHKITKRGQNVTFRCDPISEHNRLYWYRQTLGQGPEFLTYFQNEAQLEKSRLLSDRFSAERPKGSFSTLEIQRTEQGDSAMYLCASSFQGGSGNTIYFGEGSWLTVV.

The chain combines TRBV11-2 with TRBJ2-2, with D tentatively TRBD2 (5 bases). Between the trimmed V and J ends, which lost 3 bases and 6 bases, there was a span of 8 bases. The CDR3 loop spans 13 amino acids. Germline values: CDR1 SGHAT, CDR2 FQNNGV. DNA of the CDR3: TGTGCCAGCAGCTTCCGGGGAGCCGGGGAGCTGTTTTTT. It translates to CASSFRGAGELFF.

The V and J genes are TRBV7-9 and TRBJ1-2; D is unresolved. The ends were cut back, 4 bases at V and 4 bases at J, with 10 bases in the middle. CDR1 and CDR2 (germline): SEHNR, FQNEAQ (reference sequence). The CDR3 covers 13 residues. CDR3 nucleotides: TGTGCCAGCAGCTCGGCAGCCGCCTATGGCTACACCTTC. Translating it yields CASSSAAAYGYTF.

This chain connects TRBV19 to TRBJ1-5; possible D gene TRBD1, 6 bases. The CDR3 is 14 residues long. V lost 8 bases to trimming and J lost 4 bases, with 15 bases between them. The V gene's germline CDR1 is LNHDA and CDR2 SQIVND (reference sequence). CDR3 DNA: TGTGCCAGTTCCGATGTGGGGGCAAATCAGCCCCAGCATTTT. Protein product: CASSDVGANQPQHF. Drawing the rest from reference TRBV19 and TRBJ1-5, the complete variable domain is DGGITQSPKYLFRKEGQNVTLSCEQNLNHDAMYWYRQDPGQGLRLIYYSQIVNDFQKGDIAEGYSVSREKKESFPLTVTSAQKNPTAFYLCASSDVGANQPQHFGDGTRLSIL.

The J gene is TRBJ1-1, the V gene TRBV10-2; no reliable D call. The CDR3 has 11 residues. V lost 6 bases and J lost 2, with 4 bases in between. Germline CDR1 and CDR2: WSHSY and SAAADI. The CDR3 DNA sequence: TGCGCCAGCAGCGCAAACACTGAAGCTTTCTTT. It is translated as CASSANTEAFF.